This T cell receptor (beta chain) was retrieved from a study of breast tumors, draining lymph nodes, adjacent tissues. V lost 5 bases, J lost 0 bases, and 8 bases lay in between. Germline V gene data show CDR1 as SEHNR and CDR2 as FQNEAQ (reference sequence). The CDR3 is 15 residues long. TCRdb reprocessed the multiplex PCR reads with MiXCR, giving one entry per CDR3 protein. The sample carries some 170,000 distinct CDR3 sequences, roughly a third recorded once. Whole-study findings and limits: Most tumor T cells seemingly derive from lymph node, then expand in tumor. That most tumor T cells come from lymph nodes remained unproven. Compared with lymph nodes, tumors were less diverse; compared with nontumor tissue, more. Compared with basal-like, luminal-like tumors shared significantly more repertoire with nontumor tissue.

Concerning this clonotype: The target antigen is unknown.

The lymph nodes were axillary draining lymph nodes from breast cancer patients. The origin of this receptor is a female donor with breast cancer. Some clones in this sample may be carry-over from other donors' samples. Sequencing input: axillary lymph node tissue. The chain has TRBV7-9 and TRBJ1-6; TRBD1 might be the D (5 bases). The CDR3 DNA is TGTGCCAGCAGCCCAGGGAGCTCCTATAATTCACCCCTCCACTTT. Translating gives CASSPGSSYNSPLHF.